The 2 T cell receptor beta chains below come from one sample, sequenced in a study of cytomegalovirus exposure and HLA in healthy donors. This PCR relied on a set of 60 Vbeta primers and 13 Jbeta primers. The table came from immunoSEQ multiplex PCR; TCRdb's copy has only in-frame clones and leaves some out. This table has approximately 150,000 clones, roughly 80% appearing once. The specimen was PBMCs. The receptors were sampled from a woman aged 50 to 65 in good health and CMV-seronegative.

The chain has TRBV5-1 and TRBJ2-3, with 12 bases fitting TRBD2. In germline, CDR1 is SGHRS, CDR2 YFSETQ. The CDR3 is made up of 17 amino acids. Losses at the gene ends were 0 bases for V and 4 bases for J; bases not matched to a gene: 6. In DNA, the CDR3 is TGCGCCAGCAGCTTGGGACTAGCGGGAGTCGGGTCAGATACGCAGTATTTT. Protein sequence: CASSLGLAGVGSDTQYF.

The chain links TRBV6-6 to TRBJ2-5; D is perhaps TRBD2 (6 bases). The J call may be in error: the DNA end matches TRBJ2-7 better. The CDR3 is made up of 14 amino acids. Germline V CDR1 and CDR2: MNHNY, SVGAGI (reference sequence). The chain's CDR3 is CASSNGGSSYEQYF. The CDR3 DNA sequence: TGTGCCAGCAGTAACGGAGGGAGCTCCTACGAGCAGTACTTC.